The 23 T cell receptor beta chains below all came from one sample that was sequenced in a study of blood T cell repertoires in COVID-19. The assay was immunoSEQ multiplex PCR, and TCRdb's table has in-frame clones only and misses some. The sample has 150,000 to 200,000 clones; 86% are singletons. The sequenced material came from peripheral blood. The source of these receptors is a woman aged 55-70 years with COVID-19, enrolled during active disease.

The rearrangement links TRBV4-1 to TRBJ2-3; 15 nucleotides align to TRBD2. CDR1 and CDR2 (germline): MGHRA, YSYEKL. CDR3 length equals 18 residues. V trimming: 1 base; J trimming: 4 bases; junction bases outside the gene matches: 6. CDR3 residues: CASSQGWTSGRAADTQYF. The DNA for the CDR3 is TGCGCCAGCAGCCAAGGTTGGACTAGCGGGAGGGCCGCAGATACGCAGTATTTT.

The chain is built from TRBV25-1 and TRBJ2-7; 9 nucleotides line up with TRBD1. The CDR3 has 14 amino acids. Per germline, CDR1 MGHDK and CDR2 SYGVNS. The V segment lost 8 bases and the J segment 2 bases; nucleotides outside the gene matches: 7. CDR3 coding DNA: TGTGCCAGCGGAGGGACAGGGTATCCCTACGAGCAGTACTTC. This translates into CASGGTGYPYEQYF.

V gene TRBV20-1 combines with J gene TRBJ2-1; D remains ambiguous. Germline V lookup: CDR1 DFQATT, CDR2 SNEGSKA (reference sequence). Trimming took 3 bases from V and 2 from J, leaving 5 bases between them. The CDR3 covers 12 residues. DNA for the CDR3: TGCAGTGCTAGTCTAGCCTACAATGAGCAGTTCTTC. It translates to CSASLAYNEQFF.

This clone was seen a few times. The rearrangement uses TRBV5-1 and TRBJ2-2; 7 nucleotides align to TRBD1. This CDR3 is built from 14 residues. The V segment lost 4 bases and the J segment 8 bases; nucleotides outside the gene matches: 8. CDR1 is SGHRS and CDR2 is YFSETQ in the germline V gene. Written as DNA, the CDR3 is TGCGCCAGCAGCAGGGACAGACCATCTGGGGAGCTGTTTTTT. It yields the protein CASSRDRPSGELFF.

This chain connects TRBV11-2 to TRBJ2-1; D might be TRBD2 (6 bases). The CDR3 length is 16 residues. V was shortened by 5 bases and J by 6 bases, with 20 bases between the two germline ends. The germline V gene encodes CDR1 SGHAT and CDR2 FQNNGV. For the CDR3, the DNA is TGTGCCAGCAGCCCGGGACTCGACGCCTCGGGCAATGAGCAGTTCTTC. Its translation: CASSPGLDASGNEQFF.

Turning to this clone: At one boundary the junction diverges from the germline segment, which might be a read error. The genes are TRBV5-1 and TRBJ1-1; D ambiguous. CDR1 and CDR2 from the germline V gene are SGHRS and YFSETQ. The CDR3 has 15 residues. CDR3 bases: TGCGCCAGTAGCTCTATGTCCCGGTCGAACACTGAAGCTTTCTTT. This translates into CASSSMSRSNTEAFF. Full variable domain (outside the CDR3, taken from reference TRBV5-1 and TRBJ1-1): KAGVTQTPRYLIKTRGQQVTLSCSPISGHRSVSWYQQTPGQGLQFLFEYFSETQRNKGNFPGRFSGRQFSNSRSEMNVSTLELGDSALYLCASSSMSRSNTEAFFGQGTRLTVV.

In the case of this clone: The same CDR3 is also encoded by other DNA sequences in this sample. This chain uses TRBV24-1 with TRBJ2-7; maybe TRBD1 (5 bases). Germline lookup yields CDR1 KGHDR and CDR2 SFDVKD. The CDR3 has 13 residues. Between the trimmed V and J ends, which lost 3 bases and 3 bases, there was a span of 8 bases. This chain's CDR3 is CATSDPGHYEQYF. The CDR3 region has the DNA TGTGCCACCAGTGATCCAGGGCACTACGAGCAGTACTTC.

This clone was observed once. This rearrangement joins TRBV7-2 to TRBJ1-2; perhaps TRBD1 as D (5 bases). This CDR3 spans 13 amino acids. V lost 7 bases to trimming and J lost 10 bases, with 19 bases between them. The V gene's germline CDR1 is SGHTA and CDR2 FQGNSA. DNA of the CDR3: TGTGCCAGCACCTCCATCTTAGGACACCACTACACCTTC. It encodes CASTSILGHHYTF.

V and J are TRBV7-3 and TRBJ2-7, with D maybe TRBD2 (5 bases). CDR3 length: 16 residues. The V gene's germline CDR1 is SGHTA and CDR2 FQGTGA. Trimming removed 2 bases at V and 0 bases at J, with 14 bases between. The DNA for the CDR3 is TGTGCCAGCAGCTTATCCGGCAGACTAAGCTCCTACGAGCAGTACTTC. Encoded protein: CASSLSGRLSSYEQYF.

CDR3: CASSVAGLATTAGEQYF. CDR3 nucleotides: TGTGCCAGCAGCGTAGCAGGACTAGCCACAACGGCGGGGGAGCAGTACTTC. The V call is TRBV9, the J call TRBJ2-7, with TRBD2 matching 8 bases. CDR3 size: 17 residues. Unmatched junction bases numbered 15, after V lost 0 bases and J lost 7 bases. CDR1 and CDR2 (germline): SGDLS, YYNGEE.

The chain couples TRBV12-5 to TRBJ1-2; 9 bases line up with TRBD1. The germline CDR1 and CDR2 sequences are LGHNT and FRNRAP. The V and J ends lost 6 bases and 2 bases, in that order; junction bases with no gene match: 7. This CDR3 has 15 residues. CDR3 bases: TGTGCTAGTGGCCCCTCACAGGGGGCAAACTATGGCTACACCTTC. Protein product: CASGPSQGANYGYTF.

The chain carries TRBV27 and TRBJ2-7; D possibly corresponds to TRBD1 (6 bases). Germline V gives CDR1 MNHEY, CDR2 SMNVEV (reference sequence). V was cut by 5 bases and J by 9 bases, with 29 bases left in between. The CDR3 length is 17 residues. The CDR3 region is CASSPIQELGRAGVQYF. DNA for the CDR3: TGTGCCAGCAGTCCGATCCAAGAGTTGGGGCGGGCAGGGGTGCAGTACTTC.

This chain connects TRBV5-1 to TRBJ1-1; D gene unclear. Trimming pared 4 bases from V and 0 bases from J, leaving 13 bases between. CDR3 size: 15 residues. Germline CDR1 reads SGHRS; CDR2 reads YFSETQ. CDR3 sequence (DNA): TGCGCCAGCAGCCCGATAATAACAGTGAACACTGAAGCTTTCTTT. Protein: CASSPIITVNTEAFF.

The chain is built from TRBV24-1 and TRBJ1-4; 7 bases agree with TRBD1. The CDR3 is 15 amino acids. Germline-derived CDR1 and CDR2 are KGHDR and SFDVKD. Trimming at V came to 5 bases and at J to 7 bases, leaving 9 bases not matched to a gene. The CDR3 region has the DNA TGTGCCACCAGTGGGCGACAGGGCCTCGGTGAAAAACTGTTTTTT. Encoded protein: CATSGRQGLGEKLFF.

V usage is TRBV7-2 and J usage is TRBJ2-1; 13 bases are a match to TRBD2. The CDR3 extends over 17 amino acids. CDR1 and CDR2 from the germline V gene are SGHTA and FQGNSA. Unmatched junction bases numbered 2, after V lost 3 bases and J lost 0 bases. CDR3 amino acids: CASSFRLAGGSYNEQFF. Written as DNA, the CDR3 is TGTGCCAGCAGCTTTCGACTAGCGGGAGGCTCCTACAATGAGCAGTTCTTC.

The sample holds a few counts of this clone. CDR3 loop: CATSRRSYNEQFF. The CDR3 DNA reads TGTGCCACCAGCAGACGGTCCTACAATGAGCAGTTCTTC. The V and J genes are TRBV15 and TRBJ2-1, with D unresolved. Trimming pared 2 bases from V and 1 base from J, leaving 3 bases between. The CDR3 runs 13 residues. Germline CDR1 reads LNHNV; CDR2 reads YYDKDF (reference sequence).

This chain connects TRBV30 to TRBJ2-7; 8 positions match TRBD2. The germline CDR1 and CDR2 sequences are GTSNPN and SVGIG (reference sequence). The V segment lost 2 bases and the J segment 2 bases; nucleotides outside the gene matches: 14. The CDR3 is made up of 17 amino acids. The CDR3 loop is CAWSSGIAGPSTYEQYF. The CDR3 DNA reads TGTGCCTGGAGTTCAGGGATAGCGGGGCCATCCACCTACGAGCAGTACTTC.

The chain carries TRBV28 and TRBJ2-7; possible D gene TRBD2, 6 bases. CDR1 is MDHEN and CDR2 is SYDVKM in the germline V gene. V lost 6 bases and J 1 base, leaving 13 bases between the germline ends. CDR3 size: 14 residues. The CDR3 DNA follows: TGTGCCAGCAGGTTGGGGGGTGAGTCCTACGAGCAGTACTTC. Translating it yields CASRLGGESYEQYF. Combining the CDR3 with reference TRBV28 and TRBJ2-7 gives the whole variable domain DVKVTQSSRYLVKRTGEKVFLECVQDMDHENMFWYRQDPGLGLRLIYFSYDVKMKEKGDIPEGYSVSREKKERFSLILESASTNQTSMYLCASRLGGESYEQYFGPGTRLTVT.

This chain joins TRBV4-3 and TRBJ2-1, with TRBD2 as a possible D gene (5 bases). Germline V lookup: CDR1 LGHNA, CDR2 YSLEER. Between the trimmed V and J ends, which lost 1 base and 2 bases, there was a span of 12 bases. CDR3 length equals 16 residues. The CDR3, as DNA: TGCGCCAGCAGCCAAGTCAGCGGTTTGCCCTACAATGAGCAGTTCTTC. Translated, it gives CASSQVSGLPYNEQFF.

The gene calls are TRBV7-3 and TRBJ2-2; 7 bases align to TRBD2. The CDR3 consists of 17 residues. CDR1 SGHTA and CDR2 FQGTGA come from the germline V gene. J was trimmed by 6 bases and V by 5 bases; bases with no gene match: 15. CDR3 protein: CASSPFRREFGPGELFF. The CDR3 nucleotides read TGTGCCAGCAGCCCGTTCCGGCGGGAGTTCGGCCCCGGGGAGCTGTTTTTT.

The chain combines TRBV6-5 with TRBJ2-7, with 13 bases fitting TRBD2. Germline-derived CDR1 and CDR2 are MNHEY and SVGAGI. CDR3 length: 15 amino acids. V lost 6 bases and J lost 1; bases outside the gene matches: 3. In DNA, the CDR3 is TGTGCCAGCAGGGCGACTAGCGGGAGGTCCTACGAGCAGTACTTC. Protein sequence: CASRATSGRSYEQYF.

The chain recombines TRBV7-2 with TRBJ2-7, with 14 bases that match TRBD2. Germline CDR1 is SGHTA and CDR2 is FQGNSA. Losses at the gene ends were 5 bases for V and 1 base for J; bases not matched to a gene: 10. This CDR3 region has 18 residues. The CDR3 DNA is TGTGCCAGCAGCCCCGCGGGACTAGCGGGAGCTAGGTCCTACGAGCAGTACTTC. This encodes CASSPAGLAGARSYEQYF.

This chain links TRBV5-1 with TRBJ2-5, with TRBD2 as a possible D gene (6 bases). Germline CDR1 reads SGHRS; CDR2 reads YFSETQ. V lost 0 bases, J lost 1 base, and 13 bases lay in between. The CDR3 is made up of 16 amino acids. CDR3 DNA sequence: TGCGCCAGCAGCTTGGCGGCTAGCGCTTCCCAAGAGACCCAGTACTTC. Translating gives CASSLAASASQETQYF. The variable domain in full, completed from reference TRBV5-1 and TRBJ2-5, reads KAGVTQTPRYLIKTRGQQVTLSCSPISGHRSVSWYQQTPGQGLQFLFEYFSETQRNKGNFPGRFSGRQFSNSRSEMNVSTLELGDSALYLCASSLAASASQETQYFGPGTRLLVL.